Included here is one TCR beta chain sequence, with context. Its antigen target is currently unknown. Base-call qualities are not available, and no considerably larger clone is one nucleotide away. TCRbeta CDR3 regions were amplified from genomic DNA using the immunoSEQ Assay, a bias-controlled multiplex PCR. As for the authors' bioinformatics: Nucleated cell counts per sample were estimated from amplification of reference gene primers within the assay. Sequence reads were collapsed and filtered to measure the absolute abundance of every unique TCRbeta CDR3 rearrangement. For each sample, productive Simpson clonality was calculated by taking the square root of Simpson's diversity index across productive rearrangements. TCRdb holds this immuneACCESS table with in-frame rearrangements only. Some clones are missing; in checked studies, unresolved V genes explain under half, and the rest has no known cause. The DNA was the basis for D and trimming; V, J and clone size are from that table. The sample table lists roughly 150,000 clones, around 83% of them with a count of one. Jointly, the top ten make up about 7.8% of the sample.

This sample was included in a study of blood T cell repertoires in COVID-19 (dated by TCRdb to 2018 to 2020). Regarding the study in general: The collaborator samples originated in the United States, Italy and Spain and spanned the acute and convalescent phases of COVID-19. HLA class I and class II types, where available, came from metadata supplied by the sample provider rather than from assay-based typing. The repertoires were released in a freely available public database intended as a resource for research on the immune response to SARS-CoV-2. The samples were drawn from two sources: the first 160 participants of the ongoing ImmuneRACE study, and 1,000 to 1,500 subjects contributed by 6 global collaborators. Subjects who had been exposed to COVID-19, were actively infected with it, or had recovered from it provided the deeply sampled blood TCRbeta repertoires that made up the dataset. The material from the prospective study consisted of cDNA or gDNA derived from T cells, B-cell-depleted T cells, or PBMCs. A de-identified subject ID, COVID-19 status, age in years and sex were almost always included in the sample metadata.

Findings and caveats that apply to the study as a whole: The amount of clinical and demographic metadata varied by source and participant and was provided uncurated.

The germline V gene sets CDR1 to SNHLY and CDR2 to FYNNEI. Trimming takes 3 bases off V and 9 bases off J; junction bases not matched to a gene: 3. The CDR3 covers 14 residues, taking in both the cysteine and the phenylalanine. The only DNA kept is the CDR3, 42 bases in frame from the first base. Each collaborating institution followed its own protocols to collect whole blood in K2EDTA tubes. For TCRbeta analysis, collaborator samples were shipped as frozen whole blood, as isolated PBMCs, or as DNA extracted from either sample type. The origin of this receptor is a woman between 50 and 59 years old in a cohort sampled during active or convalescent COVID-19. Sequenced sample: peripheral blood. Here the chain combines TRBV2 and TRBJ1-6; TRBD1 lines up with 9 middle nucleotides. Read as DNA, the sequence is TGTGCCAGCAGTGACGGGACAGGGTTTTCACCCCTCCACTTT. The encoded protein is CASSDGTGFSPLHF. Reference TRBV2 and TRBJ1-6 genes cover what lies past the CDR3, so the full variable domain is EPEVTQTPSHQVTQMGQEVILRCVPISNHLYFYWYRQILGQKVEFLVSFYNNEISEKSEIFDDQFSVERPDGSNFTLKIRSTKLEDSAMYFCASSDGTGFSPLHFGNGTRLTVT.